Included here is one T cell receptor (beta chain) sequence, with context. Its cognate antigen is unknown. The data were taken from a study of early T cells in non-severe SARS-CoV-2 infection. Overall study results and limits: Matching against VDJdb likely underestimated virus-specific expansions, favoring anti-spike CD8.

MiXCR was run by TCRdb on the 5' RACE reads, yielding one entry per CDR3 protein. This sample has about 43,000 distinct CDR3 sequences; approximately 10% occur once, and the top ten carry roughly 10%. Germline V gene sequence: CDR1 LGHNT, CDR2 FRNRAP. After removal of 1 base from V and 3 bases from J, the junction contained 4 bases not matched to a gene. The CDR3 totals 15 residues. This sequence was found in an adult who was a healthcare worker with PCR-confirmed SARS-CoV-2 infection or an uninfected control (not recorded which). The chain couples TRBV12-5 to TRBJ1-1, with 8 bases matching TRBD1. The specimen sequenced was whole blood. CDR3 residues: CASGLETGGYTEAFF. CDR3 DNA sequence: TGTGCTAGTGGTTTGGAAACAGGGGGATACACTGAAGCTTTCTTT.